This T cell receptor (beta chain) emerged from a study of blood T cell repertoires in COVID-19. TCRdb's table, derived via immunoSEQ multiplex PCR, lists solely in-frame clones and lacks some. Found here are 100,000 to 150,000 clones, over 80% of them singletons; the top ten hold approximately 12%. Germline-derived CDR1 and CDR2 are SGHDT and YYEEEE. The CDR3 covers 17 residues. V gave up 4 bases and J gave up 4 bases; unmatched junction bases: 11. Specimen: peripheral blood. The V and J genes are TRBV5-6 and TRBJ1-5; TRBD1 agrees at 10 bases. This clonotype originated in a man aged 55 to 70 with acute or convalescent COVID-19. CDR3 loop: CASSHSEGTGANQPQHF. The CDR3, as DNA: TGTGCCAGCAGCCACTCCGAAGGGACAGGGGCTAATCAGCCCCAGCATTTT.